The 8 T cell receptor beta chains given below trace back to one sample, sequenced in a study of cytomegalovirus exposure and HLA in healthy donors. With 60 Vbeta and 13 Jbeta primers, the PCR was carried out. Assay used: immunoSEQ multiplex PCR; TCRdb lists only in-frame clones, some missing. This sample yields about 160,000 clones, of which approximately 80% are seen a single time; 3.7% belongs to the top ten. Sequencing was performed on PBMCs. These receptors were collected from a man aged 25-45 years in good health and CMV-seropositive.

This clone was recorded once. This chain uses TRBV6-4 with TRBJ1-6, with 8 bases that match TRBD1. Germline CDR1 and CDR2: MRHNA and SNTAGT. This CDR3 contains 16 residues. Trimming removed 3 bases from V and 9 bases from J; junction bases left unmatched: 10. The CDR3 DNA is TGTGCCAGCAGTGAGGAGGGGGGTCAGGGGGCTTCACCCCTCCACTTT. It is translated as CASSEEGGQGASPLHF.

The chain is built from TRBV2 and TRBJ2-6, with D perhaps TRBD2 (7 bases). Trimming removed 6 bases at V and 0 bases at J, with 18 bases between. Germline lookup yields CDR1 SNHLY and CDR2 FYNNEI. This CDR3 region has 18 residues. DNA of the CDR3: TGTGCCAGCAGCTCCCAGGGGAGGGTAGACTCTGGGGCCAACGTCCTGACTTTC. It is translated as CASSSQGRVDSGANVLTF.

This sequence joins TRBV7-2 and TRBJ1-6; a possible D gene is TRBD1 (5 bases). Deletions cut 3 bases from V and 1 base from J, with 7 bases between. Germline-derived CDR1 and CDR2 are SGHTA and FQGNSA. The CDR3 sequence is 15 residues long. For the CDR3, the DNA is TGTGCCAGCAGCTTTGGGGGGTCCTATAATTCACCCCTCCACTTT. It translates to CASSFGGSYNSPLHF.

The rearrangement links TRBV7-8 to TRBJ2-3, with 9 bases identical to TRBD1. The length of the CDR3 is 16 residues. With 6 bases clipped from V and 3 bases from J, the junction kept 10 bases outside the gene matches. Germline CDR1 and CDR2: SGHVS and FQNEAQ. The CDR3 DNA reads as TGTGCCAGCAGACGATCCGGGACAGGGCTGACAGATACGCAGTATTTT. Translating gives CASRRSGTGLTDTQYF.

This chain uses TRBV4-1 with TRBJ1-1, with TRBD1 matching 7 bases. From germline, CDR1 is MGHRA and CDR2 YSYEKL. V lost 6 bases to trimming and J lost 10 bases; unmatched junction nucleotides: 11. The CDR3 length is 13 residues. The CDR3 sequence is CASSPTGFLGAFF. The CDR3 region has the DNA TGCGCCAGCAGTCCGACAGGGTTTTTGGGAGCTTTCTTT.

This chain uses TRBV5-1 with TRBJ1-2; maybe TRBD1 (6 bases). The CDR3 covers 14 residues. V was trimmed by 0 bases and J by 4 bases, leaving 10 bases between them. Germline CDR1 and CDR2: SGHRS and YFSETQ. The CDR3, as DNA: TGCGCCAGCAGCTTGGCTGGGACACTCTATGGCTACACCTTC. Amino acid sequence: CASSLAGTLYGYTF. The whole variable domain, remainder taken from reference TRBV5-1 and TRBJ1-2, is KAGVTQTPRYLIKTRGQQVTLSCSPISGHRSVSWYQQTPGQGLQFLFEYFSETQRNKGNFPGRFSGRQFSNSRSEMNVSTLELGDSALYLCASSLAGTLYGYTFGSGTRLTVV.

The V and J genes are TRBV9 and TRBJ1-5; TRBD1 aligns across 7 bases. The CDR3 runs 15 residues. V lost 4 bases, J lost 3 bases, and 7 bases stayed unmatched. Germline lookup yields CDR1 SGDLS and CDR2 YYNGEE. CDR3 nucleotide sequence: TGTGCCAGCAGCCCCCGGCAGGGGGACAATCAGCCCCAGCATTTT. It specifies CASSPRQGDNQPQHF.

The chain is built from TRBV9 and TRBJ1-3; D is unresolved. V was trimmed by 3 bases and J by 2 bases, leaving 6 bases between them. From germline, CDR1 is SGDLS and CDR2 YYNGEE. There are 13 residues in the CDR3. This CDR3 reads CASSASAGNTIYF. The CDR3 DNA reads TGTGCCAGCAGCGCATCGGCTGGAAACACCATATATTTT.